Listed below are T cell receptor beta chains from one sample, sequenced in a study of T cells after yellow fever vaccination. TCRdb fed the 5' RACE reads into MiXCR, producing one record per CDR3 protein. Among around 330,000 distinct CDR3 sequences listed, more than 3% were seen once. This specimen was PBMCs, taken on the day of the yellow fever booster vaccination. These receptors were taken from a man between 18 and 29 years old who received the YFV17D yellow fever vaccine. The CDR3 runs from the conserved cysteine through the conserved F or W. Fields, in order: clone size, J gene, V gene, D gene, CDR3 protein, CDR3 DNA. The D gene is left open where the match is weak. The listing skips clone size in some rows; elsewhere it reads once, few, many or a size class.

clone size: few
J gene: TRBJ2-5
V gene: TRBV7-9
D gene: .
CDR3 protein: CASSPPGPFETQYF
CDR3 DNA: TGTGCCAGCAGCCCGCCCGGTCCGTTCGAGACCCAGTACTTC

clone size: many
J gene: TRBJ2-5
V gene: TRBV7-2
D gene: .
CDR3 protein: CASSLVGLGETQYF
CDR3 DNA: TGTGCCAGCAGCTTAGTGGGGTTGGGAGAGACCCAGTACTTC

clone size: many
J gene: TRBJ2-4
V gene: TRBV11-2
D gene: TRBD1
CDR3 protein: CASRMYAGTGRNF
CDR3 DNA: TGTGCCAGCAGGATGTACGCCGGGACAGGGAGGAACTTC

clone size: many
J gene: TRBJ2-5
V gene: TRBV5-1
D gene: .
CDR3 protein: CASRRWGPGTLYQETQYF
CDR3 DNA: TGCGCCAGCAGGCGTTGGGGGCCCGGGACACTCTACCAAGAGACCCAGTACTTC

clone size: many
J gene: TRBJ1-1
V gene: TRBV7-9
D gene: .
CDR3 protein: CAGRREVGNTEAFF
CDR3 DNA: TGTGCCGGTCGAAGGGAGGTGGGTAACACTGAAGCTTTCTTT

clone size: few
J gene: TRBJ2-5
V gene: TRBV18
D gene: .
CDR3 protein: CASSPPSFETQYF
CDR3 DNA: TGTGCCAGCTCACCACCAAGTTTTGAGACCCAGTACTTC

clone size: few
J gene: TRBJ2-1
V gene: TRBV7-6
D gene: .
CDR3 protein: CASSPNPSHYRPYPAGLQFF
CDR3 DNA: TGTGCCAGCAGCCCAAACCCGAGCCACTACCGGCCCTACCCGGCGGGTTTGCAGTTCTTC

clone size: few
J gene: TRBJ2-7
V gene: TRBV5-5
D gene: TRBD2
CDR3 protein: CASSLIGGSPNEQYF
CDR3 DNA: TGTGCCAGCAGCTTGATCGGGGGGTCCCCAAACGAGCAGTACTTC

clone size: many
J gene: TRBJ1-2
V gene: TRBV12-3/TRBV12-4
D gene: .
CDR3 protein: CASSHGQGYGYTF
CDR3 DNA: TGTGCCAGCAGCCACGGTCAAGGCTATGGCTACACCTTC

clone size: many
J gene: TRBJ1-1
V gene: TRBV7-8
D gene: .
CDR3 protein: CASSPDRLGNTEAFF
CDR3 DNA: TGTGCCAGCAGCCCGGACAGATTGGGCAACACTGAAGCTTTCTTT

clone size: .
J gene: TRBJ2-1
V gene: TRBV7-2
D gene: TRBD2
CDR3 protein: CASSPRGTSGGSYNEQFF
CDR3 DNA: TGTGCCAGCAGCCCGAGGGGGACTAGCGGGGGGTCCTACAATGAGCAGTTCTTC

clone size: few
J gene: TRBJ1-6
V gene: TRBV19
D gene: .
CDR3 protein: CASSSANSPLHF
CDR3 DNA: TGTGCCAGTAGTTCCGCGAATTCACCCCTCCACTTT

clone size: many
J gene: TRBJ2-7
V gene: TRBV7-7
D gene: TRBD1
CDR3 protein: CASSFSGTGDRQYF
CDR3 DNA: TGTGCCAGCAGCTTCTCCGGGACAGGGGATAGGCAGTACTTC

clone size: few
J gene: TRBJ1-4
V gene: TRBV27
D gene: .
CDR3 protein: CASSPLAGQEKLFF
CDR3 DNA: TGTGCCAGCAGTCCCCTGGCTGGACAGGAAAAACTGTTTTTT

clone size: .
J gene: TRBJ1-1
V gene: TRBV6-2/TRBV6-3
D gene: .
CDR3 protein: CASTLLTGGTEAFF
CDR3 DNA: TGTGCCAGCACCTTACTGACCGGGGGCACTGAAGCTTTCTTT

clone size: many
J gene: TRBJ1-5
V gene: TRBV28
D gene: .
CDR3 protein: CASSLYQVWQVFQPQHF
CDR3 DNA: TGTGCCAGCAGTTTATACCAGGTGTGGCAGGTCTTTCAGCCCCAGCATTTT

clone size: many
J gene: TRBJ2-1
V gene: TRBV20-1
D gene: TRBD2
CDR3 protein: CSASSGGAIEQFF
CDR3 DNA: TGCAGTGCTTCAAGCGGGGGGGCTATTGAGCAGTTCTTC

clone size: many
J gene: TRBJ1-6
V gene: TRBV5-1
D gene: TRBD1
CDR3 protein: CASSFDRGSSPLHF
CDR3 DNA: TGCGCCAGCAGCTTCGACAGGGGGAGCTCACCCCTCCACTTT

clone size: many
J gene: TRBJ2-5
V gene: TRBV7-2
D gene: .
CDR3 protein: CASSWTGNQETQYF
CDR3 DNA: TGTGCCAGCAGCTGGACTGGCAACCAAGAGACCCAGTACTTC

clone size: .
J gene: TRBJ2-1
V gene: TRBV6-5
D gene: .
CDR3 protein: CASSYFLGSGNEQFF
CDR3 DNA: TGTGCCAGCAGTTACTTCCTAGGGTCCGGCAATGAGCAGTTCTTC

clone size: .
J gene: TRBJ1-3
V gene: TRBV12-3/TRBV12-4
D gene: .
CDR3 protein: CASTNGFSGNTIYF
CDR3 DNA: TGTGCCAGCACAAACGGATTCTCTGGAAACACCATATATTTT

clone size: .
J gene: TRBJ1-6
V gene: TRBV6-5
D gene: TRBD1
CDR3 protein: CASSFGGTVNSPLHF
CDR3 DNA: TGTGCCAGCAGTTTCGGGGGGACAGTTAATTCACCCCTCCACTTT

clone size: many
J gene: TRBJ2-3
V gene: TRBV4-1
D gene: TRBD1
CDR3 protein: CASSHQGVDPDTQYF
CDR3 DNA: TGCGCCAGCAGCCATCAGGGGGTTGACCCAGATACGCAGTATTTT

clone size: .
J gene: TRBJ1-2
V gene: TRBV12-3/TRBV12-4
D gene: .
CDR3 protein: CASSPLRTSGAYTF
CDR3 DNA: TGTGCCAGCAGCCCGCTGAGGACCTCGGGAGCCTACACCTTC

clone size: many
J gene: TRBJ1-2
V gene: TRBV7-2
D gene: TRBD1
CDR3 protein: CASSPTGALYGYTF
CDR3 DNA: TGTGCCAGCAGCCCTACAGGGGCCCTCTATGGCTACACCTTC

clone size: many
J gene: TRBJ2-5
V gene: TRBV5-1
D gene: TRBD2
CDR3 protein: CASSLAGVQETQYF
CDR3 DNA: TGTGCCAGCAGCTTAGCGGGGGTTCAAGAGACCCAGTACTTC

clone size: many
J gene: TRBJ2-7
V gene: TRBV10-3
D gene: .
CDR3 protein: CAISEPNRERREQYF
CDR3 DNA: TGTGCCATCAGTGAGCCTAACCGGGAGCGTCGGGAGCAGTACTTC

clone size: few
J gene: TRBJ2-3
V gene: TRBV27
D gene: TRBD1
CDR3 protein: CASRAGTVSTDTQYF
CDR3 DNA: TGTGCCAGCAGAGCCGGGACAGTGAGCACAGATACGCAGTATTTT

clone size: many
J gene: TRBJ1-1
V gene: TRBV5-1
D gene: TRBD1
CDR3 protein: CASSHPGQGDTEAFF
CDR3 DNA: TGCGCCAGCAGCCACCCGGGACAGGGGGACACTGAAGCTTTCTTT

clone size: few
J gene: TRBJ2-1
V gene: TRBV19
D gene: .
CDR3 protein: CASSKAGSSYNEQFF
CDR3 DNA: TGTGCCAGTAGTAAGGCGGGTAGCTCCTACAATGAGCAGTTCTTC

clone size: few
J gene: TRBJ1-2
V gene: TRBV20-1
D gene: .
CDR3 protein: CSARDRLGVGGYTF
CDR3 DNA: TGCAGTGCTAGAGATCGATTGGGGGTGGGTGGCTACACCTTC

clone size: .
J gene: TRBJ2-7
V gene: TRBV12-3/TRBV12-4
D gene: TRBD2
CDR3 protein: CASSLDRASGGNYEQYF
CDR3 DNA: TGTGCCAGCAGTTTAGATCGGGCTAGCGGGGGGAACTACGAGCAGTACTTC

clone size: many
J gene: TRBJ1-5
V gene: TRBV19
D gene: TRBD1
CDR3 protein: CASSITGGVRNQPQHF
CDR3 DNA: TGTGCCAGTAGTATAACAGGGGGCGTTCGCAATCAGCCCCAGCATTTT

clone size: .
J gene: TRBJ2-3
V gene: TRBV24-1
D gene: TRBD1
CDR3 protein: CATSVPGQGLTDTQYF
CDR3 DNA: TGTGCCACCAGTGTCCCGGGACAGGGACTCACAGATACGCAGTATTTT

clone size: many
J gene: TRBJ2-7
V gene: TRBV5-1
D gene: .
CDR3 protein: CASSLGRADEQYF
CDR3 DNA: TGCGCCAGCAGCTTGGGGAGGGCGGACGAGCAGTACTTC

clone size: many
J gene: TRBJ2-3
V gene: TRBV29-1
D gene: .
CDR3 protein: CSVATASSTDTQYF
CDR3 DNA: TGCAGCGTTGCGACTGCTAGTAGCACAGATACGCAGTATTTT

clone size: many
J gene: TRBJ1-2
V gene: TRBV20-1
D gene: .
CDR3 protein: CSARDSPGGGYTF
CDR3 DNA: TGCAGTGCTAGAGATTCCCCCGGCGGCGGCTACACCTTC

clone size: .
J gene: TRBJ1-6
V gene: TRBV12-3/TRBV12-4
D gene: .
CDR3 protein: CASSFQLTTNSPLHF
CDR3 DNA: TGTGCCAGCAGTTTTCAGTTGACAACTAATTCACCCCTCCACTTT

clone size: few
J gene: TRBJ2-1
V gene: TRBV6-1
D gene: .
CDR3 protein: CASSEGGYTLYNEQFF
CDR3 DNA: TGTGCCAGCAGTGAAGGTGGTTACACCTTATACAATGAGCAGTTCTTC

clone size: many
J gene: TRBJ2-5
V gene: TRBV11-2
D gene: TRBD2
CDR3 protein: CASSSVYGTSVETQYF
CDR3 DNA: TGTGCCAGCAGCTCGGTTTACGGGACTAGTGTGGAGACCCAGTACTTC

clone size: many
J gene: TRBJ2-2
V gene: TRBV4-1
D gene: TRBD1
CDR3 protein: CASSLGQGYTGELFF
CDR3 DNA: TGCGCCAGCAGCCTCGGACAGGGGTACACCGGGGAGCTGTTTTTT

clone size: many
J gene: TRBJ1-2
V gene: TRBV7-9
D gene: TRBD1
CDR3 protein: CASSPGGTVDYGYTF
CDR3 DNA: TGTGCCAGCAGCCCGGGAGGGACAGTAGATTATGGCTACACCTTC